What follows are 3 T cell receptor beta chains derived from one specimen sequenced in a study of regulatory T cells in long-lasting Graves disease. Time point described: newly diagnosed GD, antithyroid drugs for less than 3 months. RNA isolated from PBMCs was used to make the TCR library. Arm-PCR of CDR3 regions and iRepertoire HTBI primers were the basis on which TCR beta libraries were built. A single record per CDR3 protein comes from TCRdb applying MiXCR to the multiplex PCR reads. This table holds around 460,000 distinct CDR3 sequences, approximately 14% found once. The same data also contributed to another study, on T cells in Graves' hyperthyroidism and ophthalmopathy.

The source material was peripheral blood mononuclear cells (PBMCs), sampled at new diagnosis, from a patient treated with antithyroid drugs. All receptors come from a woman between 50 and 59 years old with Graves disease.

This clonotype was seen ten or more times. The chain combines TRBV20-1 with TRBJ2-7; 10 bases match TRBD2. With V trimmed by 1 base and J by 1 base, 4 bases remained unmatched. Germline V lookup: CDR1 DFQATT, CDR2 SNEGSKA (reference sequence). This CDR3 comprises 15 residues. For the CDR3, the DNA is TGCAGTGCTAGAGGACTAGCGGGTTCATCCTACGAGCAGTACTTC. This sequence encodes CSARGLAGSSYEQYF.

This clonotype has at least ten counts. The rearrangement links TRBV28 to TRBJ1-5; no firm D call. The CDR3 extends over 13 amino acids. The V gene lost 6 bases and the J gene lost 3 bases, with 9 bases spanning the gap. The germline CDR1 and CDR2 sequences are MDHEN and SYDVKM. CDR3 in amino acids: CASSLGSNQPQHF. CDR3 in DNA: TGTGCCAGCAGCTTAGGGTCCAATCAGCCCCAGCATTTT.

This clonotype showed up many times. One junction end disagrees with the germline gene, perhaps due to a read error. The rearrangement joins TRBV7-9 to TRBJ2-1, with D perhaps being TRBD1 or TRBD2 (5 bases each). Germline assignment: CDR1 SEHNR and CDR2 FQNEAQ (reference sequence). The CDR3 loop spans 13 amino acids. The CDR3 nucleotides are TGTGCCAGCAGTTTAGGGGAGAACAATGAGCAGTTCTTC. It codes for CASSLGENNEQFF.